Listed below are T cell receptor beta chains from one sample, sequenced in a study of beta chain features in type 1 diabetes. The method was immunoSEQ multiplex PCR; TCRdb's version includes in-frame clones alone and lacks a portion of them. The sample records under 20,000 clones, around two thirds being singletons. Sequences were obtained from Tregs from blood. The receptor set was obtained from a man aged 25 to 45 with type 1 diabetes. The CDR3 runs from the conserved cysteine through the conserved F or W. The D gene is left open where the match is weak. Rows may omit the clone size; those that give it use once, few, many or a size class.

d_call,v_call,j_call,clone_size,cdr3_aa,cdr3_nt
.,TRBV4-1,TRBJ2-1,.,CASSQDQGGVSIFF,TGCGCCAGCAGCCAAGATCAGGGTGGGGTGAGCATCTTCTTC
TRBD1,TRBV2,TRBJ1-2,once,CASSRGTVYGYTF,TGTGCCAGCAGTAGAGGGACAGTCTATGGCTACACCTTC
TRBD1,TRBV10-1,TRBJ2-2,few,CASRQGSTGELFF,TGCGCCAGCCGACAGGGAAGCACCGGGGAGCTGTTTTTT
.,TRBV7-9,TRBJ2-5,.,CASSPTRDSSTQYF,TGTGCCAGCAGCCCCACCCGGGACTCCTCGACCCAGTACTTC
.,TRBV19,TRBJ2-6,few,CASMRRGLVGANVLTF,TGTGCCAGTATGCGAAGGGGCTTGGTAGGGGCCAACGTCCTGACTTTC
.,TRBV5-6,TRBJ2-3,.,CASSPGDGMVDTQYF,TGTGCCAGCAGCCCGGGGGACGGGATGGTGGATACGCAGTATTTT
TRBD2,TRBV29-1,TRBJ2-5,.,CSVRAGVQETQYF,TGCAGCGTCAGAGCGGGAGTACAAGAGACCCAGTACTTC
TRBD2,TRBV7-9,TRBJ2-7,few,CASSQPGLGTYEQYF,TGTGCCAGCAGCCAACCGGGACTAGGTACCTACGAGCAGTACTTC
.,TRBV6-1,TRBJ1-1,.,CASSERGGTEAFF,TGTGCCAGCAGTGAAAGGGGAGGCACTGAAGCTTTCTTT
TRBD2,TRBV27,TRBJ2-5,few,CASSSPTSGRAETQYF,TGTGCCAGCAGCTCCCCGACTAGCGGGAGGGCGGAGACCCAGTACTTC
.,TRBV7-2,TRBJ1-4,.,CASSFISEGEKLFF,TGTGCCAGCAGCTTCATTTCGGAGGGTGAAAAACTGTTTTTT
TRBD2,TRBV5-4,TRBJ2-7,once,CASSLGTSGFYEQYF,TGTGCCAGCAGCTTGGGGACTAGCGGGTTCTACGAGCAGTACTTC
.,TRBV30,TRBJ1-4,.,CAWRGTLNEKLFF,TGTGCCTGGAGAGGGACATTAAATGAAAAACTGTTTTTT
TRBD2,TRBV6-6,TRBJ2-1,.,CASSRTGGDEQFF,TGTGCCAGCAGCCGGACGGGGGGGGATGAGCAGTTCTTC
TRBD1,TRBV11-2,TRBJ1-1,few,CASRQGAGDTEAFF,TGTGCCAGCAGACAGGGGGCTGGAGACACTGAAGCTTTCTTT
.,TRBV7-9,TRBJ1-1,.,CASSLTGSTEAFF,TGTGCCAGCAGTCTCACAGGTTCCACTGAAGCTTTCTTT
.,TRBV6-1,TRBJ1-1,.,CASSEASGGDTEAFF,TGTGCCAGCAGTGAAGCCTCCGGGGGGGACACTGAAGCTTTCTTT
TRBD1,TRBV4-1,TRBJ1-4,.,CASSQSPGQGNEKLFF,TGCGCCAGCAGCCAATCCCCGGGACAGGGGAATGAAAAACTGTTTTTT
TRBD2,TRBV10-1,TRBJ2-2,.,CASSETSGRTGELFF,TGCGCCAGCAGTGAGACTAGCGGGAGGACCGGGGAGCTGTTTTTT
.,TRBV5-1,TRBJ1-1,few,CASSTQPGSEAFF,TGCGCCAGCAGCACACAACCGGGTAGTGAAGCTTTCTTT
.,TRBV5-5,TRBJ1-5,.,CASSRGFGNQPQHF,TGTGCCAGCAGCCGAGGGTTTGGCAATCAGCCCCAGCATTTT
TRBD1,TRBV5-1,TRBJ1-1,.,CASSLGGDRVGLNTEAFF,TGCGCCAGCAGCTTGGGAGGGGACAGGGTGGGCCTGAACACTGAAGCTTTCTTT
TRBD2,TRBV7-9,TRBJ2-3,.,CASSSGTSDTDTQYF,TGTGCCAGCAGCTCCGGGACTAGCGACACAGATACGCAGTATTTT
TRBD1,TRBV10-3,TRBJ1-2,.,CAIRMTGPNNYGYTF,TGTGCCATCAGGATGACAGGGCCGAATAACTATGGCTACACCTTC
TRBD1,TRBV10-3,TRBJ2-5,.,CAIRDDREGETQYF,TGTGCCATCAGGGACGACAGGGAAGGAGAGACCCAGTACTTC
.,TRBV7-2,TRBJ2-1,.,CASSLEGHPMNEQFF,TGTGCCAGCAGCTTAGAGGGACACCCCATGAATGAGCAGTTCTTC
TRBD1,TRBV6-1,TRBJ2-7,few,CASSGGTGREQYF,TGTGCCAGCAGTGGCGGGACAGGGCGAGAGCAGTACTTC
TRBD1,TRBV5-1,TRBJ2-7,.,CASSRKPGTGAYEQYF,TGCGCCAGCAGCCGCAAACCCGGGACAGGGGCCTACGAGCAGTACTTC
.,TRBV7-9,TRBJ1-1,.,CASVLGSWGTEAFF,TGTGCCAGCGTCTTGGGGAGTTGGGGCACTGAAGCTTTCTTT
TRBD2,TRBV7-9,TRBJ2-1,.,CASSPTREEANEQFF,TGTGCCAGCAGCCCCACGCGGGAGGAGGCCAATGAGCAGTTCTTC
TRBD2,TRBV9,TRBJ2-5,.,CASSRAGGSGETQYF,TGTGCCAGCAGCCGTGCGGGGGGGTCAGGAGAGACCCAGTACTTC
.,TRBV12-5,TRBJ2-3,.,CASGSGTSTDTQYF,TGTGCTAGTGGTAGCGGAACTAGCACAGATACGCAGTATTTT
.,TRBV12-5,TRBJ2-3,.,CASGWASDDTQYF,TGTGCTAGTGGTTGGGCTAGCGACGATACGCAGTATTTT
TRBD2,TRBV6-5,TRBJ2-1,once,CASSYRTSGNNEQFF,TGTGCCAGCAGTTATCGGACTAGCGGGAACAATGAGCAGTTCTTC
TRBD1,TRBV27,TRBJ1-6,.,CASRSDRGSSPLHF,TGTGCCAGCAGATCGGACAGGGGGTCTTCACCCCTCCACTTT
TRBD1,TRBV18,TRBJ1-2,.,CASSPGQLDYGYTF,TGTGCCAGCTCACCGGGACAGCTCGACTATGGCTACACCTTC
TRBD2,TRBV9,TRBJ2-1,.,CASSVVAGGLEQFF,TGTGCCAGCAGCGTAGTGGCGGGGGGGCTTGAGCAGTTCTTC
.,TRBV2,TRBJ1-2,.,CASSPDRLTQGPGYTF,TGTGCCAGCAGCCCCGACCGGTTAACACAGGGCCCCGGCTACACCTTC
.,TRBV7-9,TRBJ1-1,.,CASSHGQTANMNTEAFF,TGTGCCAGCAGCCACGGACAGACGGCGAACATGAACACTGAAGCTTTCTTT
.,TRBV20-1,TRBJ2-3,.,CSATLDTQYF,TGCAGTGCTACCCTTGATACGCAGTATTTT
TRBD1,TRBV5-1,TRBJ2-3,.,CASSLVPLGQGATDTQYF,TGCGCCAGCAGCTTGGTTCCCTTAGGACAGGGGGCGACAGATACGCAGTATTTT